This entry lists 27 T cell receptor beta chains sequenced from one sample in a study of beta chain features in type 1 diabetes. Of the isolated RNA, all was reverse transcribed, and so the sequenced material was expressed TCRB transcripts. Libraries were prepared by immunoSEQ multiplex PCR; TCRdb keeps only in-frame clonotypes and omits some of them. Among some 100,000 clones listed, about 40% were seen once. The sequencing sample was made of stem cell memory CD4+ T cells from blood. The receptors originated from a young woman in good health.

This clone was detected only a few times. The chain recombines TRBV5-4 with TRBJ1-1, with D unclear. This CDR3 comprises 14 residues. With 1 base removed from V and 0 bases from J, the gap between germline ends came to 7 bases. Germline CDR1 and CDR2: SGHNT and YYREEE (reference sequence). CDR3 amino acids: CASSLRLLNTEAFF. CDR3 nucleotides: TGTGCCAGCAGCTTGCGTCTATTGAACACTGAAGCTTTCTTT.

This chain connects TRBV19 to TRBJ1-1, with D uncertain. This CDR3 is built from 11 residues. CDR1 LNHDA and CDR2 SQIVND come from the germline V gene (reference sequence). V lost 8 bases and J lost 4, with 8 bases in between. CDR3 region: CASQVFTEAFF. In DNA, the CDR3 is TGTGCCAGTCAGGTGTTCACTGAAGCTTTCTTT.

This chain joins TRBV7-8 and TRBJ1-5; D uncertain. Germline assignment: CDR1 SGHVS and CDR2 FQNEAQ. CDR3 length: 16 residues. V gave up 1 base and J gave up 0 bases, with 10 bases separating them. The CDR3 loop is CASSLGSPNSNQPQHF. The CDR3 DNA reads TGTGCCAGCAGCTTAGGGTCACCTAATAGCAATCAGCCCCAGCATTTT.

This clone was counted a few times. The chain recombines TRBV7-2 with TRBJ1-5, with unresolved D. The CDR3 covers 14 residues. CDR1 is SGHTA and CDR2 is FQGNSA in the germline V gene. Trimming took off 2 bases at V and 7 bases at J, with 12 bases between the two ends. CDR3 sequence reads: CASSLSAVGQPQHF. The CDR3 bases are TGTGCCAGCAGCTTAAGCGCAGTCGGGCAGCCCCAGCATTTT.

This clone has just a few counts. The CDR3 region has the DNA TGTGCCAGCAGTTGGTCGAGACTAGTTACCGATGAGCAGTTCTTC. Protein product: CASSWSRLVTDEQFF. This chain links TRBV27 with TRBJ2-1; maybe TRBD2 (6 bases). Germline CDR1 MNHEY, CDR2 SMNVEV (reference sequence). V was pared by 4 bases and J by 8 bases, with 18 bases between. The CDR3 extends over 15 amino acids.

The chain links TRBV18 to TRBJ2-7, with D possibly being TRBD2 (6 bases). The germline gives CDR1 KGHSH, CDR2 LQKENI. The CDR3 loop spans 14 amino acids. Trimming cost V 2 bases and J 5 bases, with 13 bases left between them. As DNA, the CDR3 is TGTGCCAGCTCACCAACCCTAGGGACTGACGAGCAGTACTTC. It translates to CASSPTLGTDEQYF.

This chain connects TRBV28 to TRBJ2-2; TRBD2 is a possible D gene (5 bases). Trimming removed 8 bases from V and 3 bases from J, with 13 bases in between. CDR1 MDHEN and CDR2 SYDVKM come from the germline V gene. This CDR3 is 14 amino acids long. The CDR3 reads CASGERRHTGELFF. In DNA, the CDR3 is TGTGCCAGCGGAGAGCGGAGACACACCGGGGAGCTGTTTTTT.

The chain combines TRBV30 with TRBJ2-7, with D maybe TRBD2 (6 bases). CDR1 GTSNPN and CDR2 SVGIG come from the germline V gene (reference sequence). Trimming cost V 0 bases and J 5 bases, with 17 bases left between them. The CDR3 has 15 residues. This CDR3 reads CAWSVGGGRAHEQYF. CDR3 DNA: TGTGCCTGGAGTGTTGGGGGAGGAAGGGCGCACGAGCAGTACTTC.

The table lists this clone with a few counts. The V gene is TRBV4-2, the J gene TRBJ1-1; 12 nucleotides match TRBD1. Unmatched junction bases numbered 7, after V lost 5 bases and J lost 9 bases. The CDR3 consists of 14 residues. Per germline, CDR1 LGHNA and CDR2 YNFKEQ. CDR3 amino acids: CASSLGTGGDKAFF. The DNA for the CDR3 is TGTGCCAGCAGCTTAGGGACAGGGGGCGATAAAGCTTTCTTT.

This chain uses TRBV5-1 with TRBJ2-1, with TRBD2 matching over 10 bases. The ends lost 3 bases at V and 6 bases at J; junction bases unmatched: 9. CDR3 size: 16 residues. The germline V gene has CDR1 SGHRS and CDR2 YFSETQ. The CDR3 sequence is CASSSESGRAGNEQFF. The CDR3 nucleotides are TGCGCCAGCAGCTCGGAAAGCGGGAGGGCCGGCAATGAGCAGTTCTTC. The entire variable domain, with the rest obtained from reference TRBV5-1 and TRBJ2-1, is as follows: KAGVTQTPRYLIKTRGQQVTLSCSPISGHRSVSWYQQTPGQGLQFLFEYFSETQRNKGNFPGRFSGRQFSNSRSEMNVSTLELGDSALYLCASSSESGRAGNEQFFGPGTRLTVL.

The V and J genes are TRBV5-4 and TRBJ2-7; 11 bases are shared with TRBD2. Germline V lookup: CDR1 SGHNT, CDR2 YYREEE (reference sequence). This CDR3 has 15 residues. With V trimmed by 3 bases and J by 3 bases, 5 bases remained unmatched. CDR3: CASSSWTSGFYEQYF. DNA of the CDR3: TGTGCCAGCAGCTCCTGGACTAGCGGGTTCTACGAGCAGTACTTC.

The gene calls are TRBV12-5 and TRBJ1-5; D gene unclear. The CDR3 consists of 12 residues. The ends were cut back, 6 bases at V and 0 bases at J, with 3 bases in the middle. Germline V gives CDR1 LGHNT, CDR2 FRNRAP. CDR3 coding DNA: TGTGCTAGTGGCCATAGCAATCAGCCCCAGCATTTT. It codes for CASGHSNQPQHF.

This clone was counted between two and nine times. The chain carries TRBV18 and TRBJ2-1, with 12 nucleotides matching TRBD2. Germline lookup yields CDR1 KGHSH and CDR2 LQKENI. Unmatched junction bases numbered 14, after V lost 3 bases and J lost 8 bases. The CDR3 totals 18 residues. CDR3 sequence: CASSPPTTLAGGPDEQFF. CDR3 coding DNA: TGTGCCAGCTCACCTCCAACTACCCTAGCGGGAGGGCCCGATGAGCAGTTCTTC.

This chain links TRBV9 with TRBJ2-7; TRBD2 agrees at 7 bases. The germline CDR1 and CDR2 sequences are SGDLS and YYNGEE. The CDR3 sequence is 14 residues long. With V trimmed by 1 base and J by 4 bases, 5 bases remained unmatched. CDR3 loop: CASSVSLAAYEQYF. CDR3 nucleotide sequence: TGTGCCAGCAGCGTAAGCCTAGCGGCGTACGAGCAGTACTTC.

The chain links TRBV12-5 to TRBJ2-1; 8 bases are shared with TRBD1. Germline CDR1 LGHNT, CDR2 FRNRAP. This CDR3 is built from 14 residues. Germline trimming cut 3 bases from V and 5 bases from J; bases unmatched to any gene: 3. CDR3 in DNA: TGTGCTAGTGGTTTCTTGGACAGGGACAATGAGCAGTTCTTC. This encodes CASGFLDRDNEQFF.

V is TRBV9 and J is TRBJ1-5; unclear D gene. The germline V gene encodes CDR1 SGDLS and CDR2 YYNGEE. V lost 3 bases and J lost 6, with 10 bases in between. The CDR3 length is 13 residues. The CDR3, as DNA: TGTGCCAGCAGCGCCGGAGGCGGTCAGCCCCAGCATTTT. Translation: CASSAGGGQPQHF.

This chain uses TRBV29-1 with TRBJ1-2; 7 bases align to TRBD1. This CDR3 spans 12 amino acids. Germline V gene sequence: CDR1 SQVTM, CDR2 ANQGSEA. Germline trimming cut 7 bases from V and 8 bases from J; bases unmatched to any gene: 10. The CDR3 region has the DNA TGCAGCGCCAGGGACAGCCTCCCAGGCTACACCTTC. This encodes CSARDSLPGYTF.

The chain couples TRBV18 to TRBJ2-1, with 10 bases aligning to TRBD1. CDR3 length: 16 amino acids. Germline V gives CDR1 KGHSH, CDR2 LQKENI. J gave up 6 bases and V 5 bases, and 10 bases lay outside the gene matches. The CDR3: CASSVRQGAIGNEQFF. The CDR3 bases are TGTGCCAGCTCAGTTCGACAGGGGGCTATTGGCAATGAGCAGTTCTTC.

This chain links TRBV28 with TRBJ1-2, with D unclear. V was pared by 1 base and J by 4 bases, with 7 bases between. Germline V gives CDR1 MDHEN, CDR2 SYDVKM. The CDR3 covers 13 residues. CDR3: CASSLFPSYGYTF. CDR3 DNA sequence: TGTGCCAGCAGTTTATTTCCGAGCTATGGCTACACCTTC.

The rearrangement uses TRBV11-2 and TRBJ2-7; D is possibly TRBD2 (5 bases). This CDR3 has 15 amino acids. Trimming took 5 bases from V and 0 from J, leaving 14 bases between them. Germline CDR1 and CDR2: SGHAT and FQNNGV. The CDR3 spells CASSPRLGSSYEQYF. CDR3 DNA sequence: TGTGCCAGCAGCCCCCGTCTTGGGAGCTCCTACGAGCAGTACTTC.

V usage is TRBV11-3 and J usage is TRBJ2-7; TRBD1 is a possible D gene (6 bases). CDR3 length equals 18 residues. Trimming took off 1 base at V and 1 base at J, with 20 bases between the two ends. The germline V gene has CDR1 SGHNT and CDR2 YENEEA. The chain's CDR3 is CASSLARVPTGPSYEQYF. Written as DNA, the CDR3 is TGTGCCAGCAGCTTAGCACGAGTCCCGACAGGTCCTTCCTACGAGCAGTACTTC. The whole variable domain, remainder taken from reference TRBV11-3 and TRBJ2-7, is EAGVVQSPRYKIIEKKQPVAFWCNPISGHNTLYWYLQNLGQGPELLIRYENEEAVDDSQLPKDRFSAERLKGVDSTLKIQPAELGDSAVYLCASSLARVPTGPSYEQYFGPGTRLTVT.

The chain uses TRBV7-3 and TRBJ1-1; D gene unclear. The V end was cut by 4 bases, the J end by 0 bases, with 12 bases between. The CDR3 is 15 amino acids. Germline lookup yields CDR1 SGHTA and CDR2 FQGTGA. CDR3 in amino acids: CASSSYSLVNTEAFF. The CDR3 nucleotides are TGTGCCAGCAGCTCGTACTCGTTAGTGAACACTGAAGCTTTCTTT.

This clone was seen ten or more times. The chain joins TRBV23-1 to TRBJ2-7; 10 bases align to TRBD1. TRBV23-1 is filed as an ORF, its function uncertain. V lost 3 bases and J lost 3; bases outside the gene matches: 17. The CDR3 is 19 amino acids. Written as DNA, the CDR3 is TGCGCCAGCAGTCAGCCTCGGTGGGACAGGGGTCGGACTCTCTACGAGCAGTACTTC. It encodes CASSQPRWDRGRTLYEQYF.

The rearrangement uses TRBV5-1 and TRBJ2-7; D is unresolved. CDR3 length equals 12 residues. Germline V gene lookup returns CDR1 SGHRS and CDR2 YFSETQ. V lost 2 bases and J lost 3, with 6 bases in between. The CDR3 coding sequence is TGCGCCAGCAGCTTACAAGACTACGAGCAGTACTTC. Its translation is CASSLQDYEQYF.

The chain is built from TRBV5-1 and TRBJ2-7; no firm D call. The length of the CDR3 is 12 residues. Germline CDR1 SGHRS, CDR2 YFSETQ. The ends were cut back, 4 bases at V and 2 bases at J, with 7 bases in the middle. The CDR3 bases are TGCGCCAGCAGCATCCGTCCCTACGAGCAGTACTTC. It is translated as CASSIRPYEQYF.

The V gene is TRBV5-1, the J gene TRBJ2-7, with D possibly matching TRBD2 (5 bases). The ends were cut back, 4 bases at V and 2 bases at J, with 13 bases in the middle. The CDR3 has 14 residues. CDR1 and CDR2 from the germline V gene are SGHRS and YFSETQ. CDR3 sequence: CASSPEGGPYEQYF. DNA for the CDR3: TGCGCCAGCAGCCCCGAGGGCGGGCCCTACGAGCAGTACTTC.

V usage is TRBV29-1 and J usage is TRBJ1-2; D is undetermined. CDR3 length: 12 residues. V was pared by 3 bases and J by 8 bases, with 13 bases between. Germline V lookup: CDR1 SQVTM, CDR2 ANQGSEA. DNA for the CDR3: TGCAGCGTTGATTCAGCGCTTAGGGGCTACACCTTC. Its protein product is CSVDSALRGYTF.